Here is one T cell receptor beta chain with its context. Its antigen is unknown. Base quality data are lacking; no much larger clone is found one base away. This record comes from a study of regulatory T cells in long-lasting Graves disease (dated by TCRdb to the early 2020s). Regarding the research as a whole: In the newly diagnosed Graves' disease group, patients had been taking antithyroid drugs for less than 3 months. Patients with persistent Graves' disease were compared with patients with newly diagnosed Graves' disease using TCR sequencing and RNA sequencing of peripheral blood. The study was registered as a clinical trial and conducted in China. A total of roughly 33 samples underwent TCR sequencing: 13 from persistent and roughly 20 from newly diagnosed Graves' disease patients.

In the germline V gene, CDR1 corresponds to ENHRY and CDR2 to SYGVKD. The CDR3 covers 12 residues, taking in both the cysteine and the phenylalanine. The retained sequence is limited to the CDR3, 36 bases, with the frame set at the first base. Unmatched junction bases come to 4, with V trimmed by 10 bases and J by 2 bases. What the study reported, not specific to this receptor: Persistent Graves' disease patients showed lower TCR Shannon entropy and fewer highly expanded clones than newly diagnosed patients, suggesting clonal expansion. Sequencing and analysis were limited to the TCR beta chain. Preferential use of TRBV28, TRBJ1-2 and TRBJ2-5 was observed in persistent disease, whereas TRBV20-1 and TRBJ2-1 were favored in newly diagnosed disease. More public clonotypes were shared among persistent patients (roughly 2,700) than among newly diagnosed patients (more than 950). As a limitation, the authors acknowledged that the small sample size may reduce accuracy. Only peripheral blood was studied, because thyroid tissue, the primary lesion, was inaccessible.

Libraries were built with multiplex PCR. The sequencing machine was an Illumina HiSeq 4000. To build TCR beta libraries, CDR3 regions were amplified by Arm-PCR using iRepertoire HTBI primers. Before sequencing, the PCR products underwent gel purification. Regarding the original processing steps: Gene usage analysis of CDR3 amino acid clonotypes relied on the 55 to 80 TRBV and about 15 TRBJ segments identified across samples. COPE and FqMerger were used to merge filtered high-quality paired reads into contigs. BLAST was used to align contigs to IMGT TRBV, TRBD and TRBJ reference genes, with CDR3 defined following IMGT. Any clonotype with a frequency above 0.1% was counted as a highly expanded clone. Shannon entropy was used to measure repertoire diversity, and the Gini coefficient was used to measure V-J evenness. A clonotype was considered public if more than one individual shared it. TCRdb reanalyzed the raw reads on its own, using fastp at Q25 for trimming and MiXCR for clone calling, and kept in-frame beta chains. One record per CDR3 amino acid sequence lists the most common genes and DNA. The V and J calls, along with clone size, are taken from TCRdb and not from the paper's own processing. Within this sample are more than 350,000 distinct CDR3 sequences, with 15% of them counted one time only. The ten largest clones take up 16% of the sample.

The time point label on this specimen signifies: newly diagnosed GD, antithyroid drugs for less than 3 months. RNA was extracted from PBMCs in TRIzol for both TCR sequencing and RNA sequencing. The diagnosis of Graves' disease followed American Thyroid Association guidelines. Recruitment of patients was carried out at an endocrinology department in Xi'an, China. Each patient gave approximately 10 milliliters of peripheral blood, collected in an EDTA anticoagulant tube. Ficoll Paque Plus density gradient separation was used to isolate PBMCs, and no further T cell sorting was done. RNA quality was checked with an Agilent 2100 Bioanalyzer and agarose gel, and concentration with a NanoDrop 2000. The data also belong to a second study, concerning T cells in Graves' hyperthyroidism and ophthalmopathy. Per the second study: Graves' hyperthyroidism was defined as stable when no progression to ophthalmopathy occurred over 18 months of follow-up. Hyperthyroidism patients were aged 18 to 65 years and newly diagnosed, with disease duration of less than 2 months. Exclusion was applied to patients with uncontrolled infections, other autoimmune diseases, pregnancy or lactation. Diagnoses relied on clinical symptoms, serum thyroxine and TRAb, thyroid ultrasound and orbital computed tomography. A first-round RT-PCR of the TCR CDR3 used the HTBI primer set with the Qiagen OneStep RT-PCR kit. Most expanded thyroid clonotypes (frequency above 0.001) were also detected in blood, suggesting blood repertoires may reflect thyroid immune responses. In cross-validation, a model built on a 13 V-J signature told ophthalmopathy apart from stable hyperthyroidism with less than 90% sensitivity and roughly 82% specificity, and in testing the same model reached 80%/75%. In validation, the model predicted progression to ophthalmopathy a median of approximately 6.6 months before onset, with around 70% sensitivity and about 72% specificity. To identify distinguishing TCR V-J signatures, a discovery cohort of about 95 patients was used, comprising 40 to 45 with Graves' ophthalmopathy and 55 to 65 with stable Graves' hyperthyroidism. Prospective prediction of ophthalmopathy was tested in an independent validation cohort consisting of roughly 19 hyperthyroidism patients and 15 to 17 patients who later progressed to ophthalmopathy. For training and testing, the 95 to 100 patients in the discovery cohort were randomly divided in a 7:3 ratio. The study also compared thyroid tissue and blood T-cell repertoires from several Graves' hyperthyroidism patients. After sampling, hyperthyroidism patients received methimazole starting at 30 mg daily, and ophthalmopathy patients received high-dose intravenous methylprednisolone. Libraries were constructed in a second round of multiplex PCR, after which size selection and purification were performed. Sequencing of the libraries was done on an Illumina HiSeq2000 using paired-end 100 bp reads. SOAPnuke was used to process the raw data, with reads discarded if the reads contained adapters or uncalled bases, had a mean Phred below 15, or lacked an exact constant-primer or identifier match. COPE v1.2.5 was used to merge high-quality paired reads, and clonotypes were defined as unique nucleotide sequences. Clonotypes were aligned to IMGT TRBV, TRBD and TRBJ reference segments using MiTCR v1.1. The analysis included only V-J combinations with a frequency above 0.0001, which together covered roughly 99% of the repertoires. A TCS score was defined as the ratio of F50 (clonal expansion) to E x V (chaos), with BLOSUM62-based TCRdist applied between CDR3 peptides within each V-J. Welch's t-statistics and random forest reduced around 510 V-J features to around 14, which were used in a naive Bayes classifier (R e1071). Sample size was not statistically predetermined, and investigators were not blinded to group allocation. TCR Vbeta CDR3 sequencing of 130 to 150 peripheral blood samples (approximately 44 ophthalmopathy, 75 hyperthyroidism and some 17 progressor patients) is reported in the paper.

Sequencing used peripheral blood mononuclear cells (PBMCs), obtained at new diagnosis, from a patient treated with antithyroid drugs. The TCR comes from a woman aged 25-40 years with Graves disease. Donor details come from another sample of the same person, matched by shared clones. The chain joins TRBV10-3 to TRBJ2-7, and TRBD2 matches 8 of the central bases. The bases are TGTGCCACCAAAGCGGGAGCCTACGAGCAGTACTTC. The translation is CATKAGAYEQYF.